The next 27 T cell receptor beta chains were all read from a single sample in a study of identical twins. TCRdb analysed the 5' RACE reads with MiXCR anew, one entry per CDR3 protein. The table has 430,000 or so distinct CDR3 sequences, 20% to 25% seen once. The same specimen was also included in a second study, on T cells expressing NK-cell markers.

Sample: CD4+ T cells sorted from blood. Source of these receptors: a woman between 18 and 29 years old in good health.

V gene TRBV20-1 combines with J gene TRBJ2-3; 7 bases map to TRBD1. This CDR3 is built from 13 residues. Germline loops: CDR1 DFQATT, CDR2 SNEGSKA (reference sequence). The CDR3 region is CGGSQGVEDTQYF. Here the CDR3 DNA reads TGCGGGGGATCTCAGGGGGTTGAAGATACGCAGTATTTT.

V is TRBV27 and J is TRBJ2-1; no definite D call. Germline CDR1 and CDR2: MNHEY and SMNVEV (reference sequence). The ends were cut back, 2 bases at V and 0 bases at J, with 8 bases in the middle. The CDR3 is 15 residues long. For the CDR3, the DNA is TGTGCCAGCAGTTTAGAACCTTTCTCCTACAATGAGCAGTTCTTC. Protein product: CASSLEPFSYNEQFF.

This clonotype turned up a few times. The gene calls are TRBV20-1 and TRBJ1-1; no firm D call. V shed 5 bases and J shed 6 bases, with 13 bases lying between them. Germline CDR1 and CDR2: DFQATT and SNEGSKA (reference sequence). The CDR3 covers 12 residues. CDR3 sequence: CSADTGRAEAFF. The DNA for the CDR3 is TGCAGTGCTGATACGGGGAGGGCTGAAGCTTTCTTT.

This clonotype is a singleton in its sample. This chain connects TRBV5-5 to TRBJ2-5; 11 positions match TRBD2. V lost 4 bases, J lost 5 bases, and 4 bases stayed unmatched. Germline CDR1 is SGHKS and CDR2 is YYEKEE (reference sequence). This CDR3 is built from 14 residues. CDR3 bases: TGTGCCAGCAGCGGGGGACTAGCGGTCGAGACCCAGTACTTC. Translated, it gives CASSGGLAVETQYF.

The chain has TRBV20-1 and TRBJ2-5; D possibly matches TRBD1 or TRBD2 (5 bases each). The CDR3 length is 15 residues. The germline gives CDR1 DFQATT, CDR2 SNEGSKA (reference sequence). Trimming took 1 base from V and 3 from J, leaving 15 bases between them. The CDR3 nucleotides are TGCAGTGCTAGAGTGACGGTGGGGGTAAAAGAGACCCAGTACTTC. This gives the protein CSARVTVGVKETQYF.

This clonotype showed up just a few times. V gene TRBV7-7 combines with J gene TRBJ2-1; TRBD2 agrees at 11 bases. The V and J ends lost 0 bases and 7 bases, in that order; junction bases with no gene match: 2. The CDR3 is 15 residues long. Germline V CDR1 and CDR2: SSHAT, FNYEAQ (reference sequence). CDR3 sequence reads: CASSLALAGANEQFF. CDR3 bases: TGTGCCAGCAGCTTAGCACTAGCGGGAGCGAATGAGCAGTTCTTC.

This clonotype was observed a few times. This chain uses TRBV4-3 with TRBJ2-3, with 10 bases aligning to TRBD2. CDR1 and CDR2 from the germline V gene are LGHNA and YSLEER. Trimming cost V 2 bases and J 10 bases; bases outside gene matches: 9. This CDR3 spans 15 amino acids. The DNA of the CDR3 is TGCGCCAGCAGCCAATCACTAGCGGGAAGGATACCGCAGTATTTT. It translates to CASSQSLAGRIPQYF.

The chain employs TRBV29-1 and TRBJ2-1; D is unclear. CDR3 length: 12 residues. Germline CDR1 reads SQVTM; CDR2 reads ANQGSEA. V was pared by 6 bases and J by 5 bases, with 11 bases between. CDR3 sequence reads: CSVLRAHNEQFF. The CDR3 coding sequence is TGCAGCGTCCTTAGAGCTCACAATGAGCAGTTCTTC.

J is TRBJ1-1 and V is TRBV29-1, with D maybe TRBD1 (6 bases). The germline CDR1 and CDR2 sequences are SQVTM and ANQGSEA. The CDR3 length is 12 residues. Deletions cut 6 bases from V and 4 bases from J, with 12 bases between. The CDR3 is CSVSTGFTEAFF. The CDR3, as DNA: TGCAGCGTCTCGACAGGTTTCACTGAAGCTTTCTTT.

This clonotype was counted only a few times. The V call is TRBV5-1, the J call TRBJ2-7; TRBD1 might be the D (7 bases). V was cut by 5 bases and J by 3 bases, with 15 bases left in between. The CDR3 loop spans 14 amino acids. Looked up from germline, CDR1 is SGHRS and CDR2 is YFSETQ. CDR3 residues: CASRRDRTYYEQYF. DNA for the CDR3: TGCGCCAGCAGGCGGGACAGAACATACTACGAGCAGTACTTC.

This clonotype was picked up many times. CDR3 sequence: CASSSLAGDYYNEQFF. The CDR3, as DNA: TGCGCCAGCAGCTCTCTAGCGGGCGATTACTACAATGAGCAGTTCTTC. The rearrangement joins TRBV5-1 to TRBJ2-1, with 8 bases lining up with TRBD2. Germline CDR1 SGHRS, CDR2 YFSETQ. The V gene end was trimmed by 3 bases and the J gene end by 3 bases; junction bases not matched to a gene: 8. The CDR3 has 16 residues.

This clonotype came up a few times. The V call is TRBV7-9, the J call TRBJ2-1; a weak D match, TRBD1 (6 bases). Looked up from germline, CDR1 is SEHNR and CDR2 is FQNEAQ (reference sequence). The CDR3 loop spans 11 amino acids. V was shortened by 10 bases and J by 7 bases, with 11 bases between the two germline ends. The CDR3 loop is CAIQGRNEQFF. The CDR3 DNA reads as TGTGCCATACAGGGTCGAAATGAGCAGTTCTTC.

The chain couples TRBV28 to TRBJ2-7, with 7 bases fitting TRBD2. Germline CDR1 and CDR2: MDHEN and SYDVKM. This CDR3 has 15 residues. V lost 4 bases, J lost 1 base, and 7 bases stayed unmatched. Here the CDR3 reads CASSSPQAGSYEQYF. The CDR3 nucleotides read TGTGCCAGCAGTTCCCCACAAGCGGGGTCCTACGAGCAGTACTTC.

V and J are TRBV20-1 and TRBJ2-7; 9 positions match TRBD2. Trimming at V came to 4 bases and at J to 3 bases, leaving 4 bases not matched to a gene. Germline values: CDR1 DFQATT, CDR2 SNEGSKA (reference sequence). This CDR3 region has 13 residues. In DNA form, the CDR3 reads TGCAGTGCTACTAGCGGGATTCTCTACGAGCAGTACTTC. It specifies CSATSGILYEQYF.

J is TRBJ2-2 and V is TRBV6-5, with TRBD2 matching 8 bases. V shed 0 bases, J shed 6 bases, and the junction held 15 bases outside the gene matches. This CDR3 spans 19 amino acids. CDR1 is MNHEY and CDR2 is SVGAGI in the germline V gene. Written as DNA, the CDR3 is TGTGCCAGCAGTTACTCTCTCGGTAGCGGGACCCATGTTCCCGGGGAGCTGTTTTTT. Translation gives CASSYSLGSGTHVPGELFF.

The rearrangement uses TRBV3-1 and TRBJ1-1; no clear D. V lost 4 bases and J 4 bases, leaving 13 bases between the germline ends. Germline V gene sequence: CDR1 LGHDT, CDR2 YNNKEL (reference sequence). The CDR3 extends over 14 amino acids. DNA for the CDR3: TGTGCCAGCAGCCCCGTAGTTGGTGGCACTGAAGCTTTCTTT. Translated: CASSPVVGGTEAFF.

The chain is built from TRBV29-1 and TRBJ2-7; 10 bases line up with TRBD1. Germline V CDR1 and CDR2: SQVTM, ANQGSEA. V shed 2 bases and J 9 bases; nucleotides not matched to a gene: 10. The CDR3 totals 14 residues. The CDR3 sequence is CSVEKGQGILPQYF. For the CDR3, the DNA is TGCAGCGTTGAAAAGGGACAGGGGATCCTACCGCAGTACTTC.

This clonotype has a handful of counts. The V call is TRBV7-9, the J call TRBJ2-7; 12 bases are a match to TRBD2. Germline V gene sequence: CDR1 SEHNR, CDR2 FQNEAQ (reference sequence). Trimming cost V 5 bases and J 4 bases; bases outside gene matches: 9. This CDR3 has 16 residues. The CDR3 spells CASSGRTGTSGYEQYF. The CDR3 DNA follows: TGTGCCAGCAGCGGGAGGACCGGGACTAGCGGGTACGAGCAGTACTTC.

This sequence joins TRBV6-1 and TRBJ1-5; TRBD1 matches 9 bases. The trim removed 4 bases at V and 1 base at J, leaving 5 bases unmatched. Germline CDR1 reads MNHNS; CDR2 reads SASEGT. The CDR3 consists of 16 residues. The CDR3 bases are TGTGCCAGCAGTGTGGACAGGGGACAAAGCAATCAGCCCCAGCATTTT. Its translation is CASSVDRGQSNQPQHF.

There are a few counts of this clonotype. This sequence joins TRBV20-1 and TRBJ2-1; TRBD1 might be the D (5 bases). The CDR3 has 14 amino acids. The V end was cut by 3 bases, the J end by 2 bases, with 11 bases between. The germline CDR1 and CDR2 sequences are DFQATT and SNEGSKA (reference sequence). The chain's CDR3 is CSARTPGPYNEQFF. CDR3 in DNA: TGCAGTGCTAGGACGCCAGGGCCCTACAATGAGCAGTTCTTC.

The chain links TRBV3-1 to TRBJ2-5; D is unclear. Trimming cost V 0 bases and J 1 base, with 9 bases left between them. The CDR3 loop spans 15 amino acids. Germline V gene sequence: CDR1 LGHDT, CDR2 YNNKEL (reference sequence). The CDR3 region has the DNA TGTGCCAGCAGCCAAGATTGGCAGTTCCAAGAGACCCAGTACTTC. It yields the protein CASSQDWQFQETQYF.

This clonotype was picked up a small number of times. This chain connects TRBV3-1 to TRBJ2-1; D call uncertain. The V end lost 1 base, the J end lost 8 bases, and 6 bases lay between the germline ends. Germline V lookup: CDR1 LGHDT, CDR2 YNNKEL (reference sequence). The CDR3 length is 12 residues. The CDR3 DNA reads as TGTGCCAGCAGCCAAGCTATATATGAGCAGTTCTTC. Translated: CASSQAIYEQFF.

The V and J genes are TRBV25-1 and TRBJ2-5; TRBD1 aligns across 8 bases. Germline CDR1 and CDR2: MGHDK and SYGVNS. This CDR3 spans 16 amino acids. Trimming at V came to 2 bases and at J to 4 bases, leaving 9 bases not matched to a gene. The CDR3 protein is CASSEAGQGLRETQYF. CDR3 coding DNA: TGTGCCAGCAGTGAAGCCGGACAGGGTTTGAGAGAGACCCAGTACTTC.

This sequence joins TRBV29-1 and TRBJ2-5, with 7 bases matching TRBD2. J gave up 7 bases and V 4 bases, and 15 bases lay outside the gene matches. The germline V gene encodes CDR1 SQVTM and CDR2 ANQGSEA. This CDR3 region has 15 residues. For the CDR3, the DNA is TGCAGCGTTGCTAATGTGGGGGGGGGTGTTGGGACCCAGTACTTC. As protein: CSVANVGGGVGTQYF.

The V gene is TRBV12-3 or TRBV12-4, the J gene TRBJ1-3, with D hard to call. This CDR3 has 15 residues. V lost 3 bases to trimming and J lost 0 bases, with 9 bases between them. The CDR3 region has the DNA TGTGCCAGCAGTTTCGGAAGATCCTCTGGAAACACCATATATTTT. This sequence encodes CASSFGRSSGNTIYF.

The chain uses TRBV5-1 and TRBJ2-7, with 9 bases fitting TRBD2. V was pared by 8 bases and J by 2 bases, with 8 bases of the junction left unmatched. CDR1 and CDR2 from the germline V gene are SGHRS and YFSETQ. CDR3 length: 14 residues. The chain's CDR3 is CASWSGGTPYEQYF. The CDR3 DNA sequence: TGCGCCAGTTGGAGCGGGGGGACCCCCTACGAGCAGTACTTC.

This sequence joins TRBV10-3 and TRBJ1-1; TRBD1 is a possible D gene (6 bases). The CDR3 consists of 15 residues. V lost 3 bases, J lost 6 bases, and 17 bases lay in between. Germline values: CDR1 ENHRY, CDR2 SYGVKD. CDR3 amino acids: CAISDPMGADSEAFF. In DNA form, the CDR3 reads TGTGCCATCAGTGACCCCATGGGGGCGGATTCTGAAGCTTTCTTT.